This note documents a single T cell receptor (beta chain) sequence. The antigen this receptor binds is unknown. Base qualities are missing; no much larger clone stands one base away. According to the germline V gene (reference sequence), CDR1 reads LNHDA and CDR2 reads SQIVND. Inclusive of the bounding cysteine and phenylalanine, the CDR3 is 15 residues long. Only CDR3 DNA is held: 45 bases, read in frame from base 1. V loses 1 base, J loses 2 bases, and the germline ends lie 6 bases apart. These data are taken from a study of blood T cell repertoires in COVID-19 (dated by TCRdb to 2019 to 2021). In terms of the full investigation: Samples from collaborators originated in the United States, Italy and Spain and spanned both the acute and convalescent phases of COVID-19. The material from the prospective study consisted of cDNA or gDNA derived from T cells, B-cell-depleted T cells, or PBMCs. Deeply sampled blood TCRbeta repertoires from subjects exposed to, actively infected with, or recovered from COVID-19 were included in the dataset. A freely available public database, intended as a resource for researchers studying the immune response to SARS-CoV-2, is where the repertoires were released. The samples were drawn from two sources: the first 160 participants of the ongoing ImmuneRACE study, and some 1,300 subjects contributed by 6 global collaborators. Nearly every sample came with metadata listing a de-identified subject ID, COVID-19 status, age in years and sex. HLA class I and class II types, where available, came from metadata supplied by the sample provider rather than from assay-based typing. The investigation overall reported the following: The amount of clinical and demographic metadata varied by source and participant and was provided uncurated.

TCRbeta CDR3 regions were amplified from genomic DNA by means of the immunoSEQ Assay, a bias-controlled multiplex PCR. As for the original processing: The number of nucleated cells in each sample was estimated from the amplification of reference gene primers within the assay. To quantify the absolute abundance of each unique TCRbeta CDR3 rearrangement, sequence reads were collapsed and filtered. For each sample, productive Simpson clonality was calculated as the square root of Simpson's diversity index over productive rearrangements. TCRdb re-hosts the immuneACCESS table, in-frame sequences only. Its copies lack some clones; in the studies checked, an unresolved V gene accounts for under half of them, and the cause for the rest is not known. V, J and clone size were drawn from that table, and D and trimming were deduced from the DNA. A total of 45,000 to 50,000 clones appear in this sample, 70% to 90% of them only once. The ten largest clonotypes hold around 9.8% of the sample.

Each collaborating institution followed its own protocols to collect whole blood in K2EDTA tubes. For TCRbeta analysis, collaborators shipped samples in one of three forms: frozen whole blood, isolated PBMCs, or DNA extracted from either of those sample types. This clonotype was obtained from a human donor in a cohort sampled during active COVID-19. The sequenced sample consisted of peripheral blood. Rearrangement joined TRBV19 to TRBJ2-6; the D gene identity is not certain. CDR3 sequence: CASSIGQTGANVLTF. The base sequence is TGTGCCAGTAGTATAGGGCAGACTGGGGCCAACGTCCTGACTTTC.